These 28 T cell receptor beta chains were all obtained from the same sample, sequenced in a study of Tregs in tolerant kidney transplant recipients (dated 2019 in TCRdb). The time point label of this sample denotes: blood sample drawn before combined kidney and bone marrow transplant. The library was prepared using the immunoSEQ multiplex PCR assay. The table was pulled from immuneACCESS by TCRdb, which kept in-frame rearrangements only. Such tables lose some clones; where checked, under half of the loss comes from unresolved V genes, and the rest has no known cause. Present in this sample are some 70,000 clones, roughly nine tenths of which were seen just once. In total, the top ten clones hold 0.35% to 0.5% of the sample. The specimen comprised CD4+ T cells from blood, sampled before the transplant. These receptor sequences come from a human donor who received a combined kidney and bone marrow transplant.

The chain is built from TRBV2 and TRBJ1-5; possibly TRBD1 for D (6 bases). The CDR3 sequence is 15 residues long. The V gene's germline CDR1 is SNHLY and CDR2 FYNNEI. Trimming stripped 6 bases from V and 4 bases from J, with 16 bases between. The chain's CDR3 is CASRPTGQSNQPQHF. The CDR3, as DNA: TGTGCCAGCAGACCTACTGGACAGTCGAATCAGCCCCAGCATTTT.

The chain has TRBV10-2 and TRBJ2-3; D possibly corresponds to TRBD2 (5 bases). Germline V CDR1 and CDR2: WSHSY, SAAADI. Trimming removed 7 bases at V and 2 bases at J, with 10 bases between. CDR3 length: 13 amino acids. The CDR3 DNA sequence: TGCGCCAGCACCCCGGGGTCCACAGATACGCAGTATTTT. Residues: CASTPGSTDTQYF.

The chain has TRBV29-1 and TRBJ2-7; TRBD1 might be the D (6 bases). The CDR3 runs to 12 residues. Between the trimmed V and J ends, which lost 4 bases and 4 bases, there was a span of 11 bases. The germline CDR1 and CDR2 sequences are SQVTM and ANQGSEA. CDR3 sequence (DNA): TGCAGCGTTGCACAGGGACCTTACGAGCAGTACTTC. Translation gives CSVAQGPYEQYF.

The genes are TRBV5-1 and TRBJ2-7, with 13 bases lining up with TRBD2. The CDR3 extends over 15 amino acids. J lost 5 bases, V lost 3 bases, and 5 bases had no gene match. Germline V gene lookup returns CDR1 SGHRS and CDR2 YFSETQ. Here the CDR3 DNA reads TGCGCCAGCAGCTCTGGGACTAGCGGGAACCACGAGCAGTACTTC. It codes for CASSSGTSGNHEQYF. The full variable domain, its missing parts supplied by reference TRBV5-1 and TRBJ2-7, is KAGVTQTPRYLIKTRGQQVTLSCSPISGHRSVSWYQQTPGQGLQFLFEYFSETQRNKGNFPGRFSGRQFSNSRSEMNVSTLELGDSALYLCASSSGTSGNHEQYFGPGTRLTVT.

The rearrangement joins TRBV5-4 to TRBJ2-7; 8 bases fit TRBD1. This CDR3 contains 14 residues. After removal of 5 bases from V and 6 bases from J, the junction contained 10 bases not matched to a gene. CDR1 is SGHNT, CDR2 YYREEE, per germline (reference sequence). For the CDR3, the DNA is TGTGCCAGCAGTCAACAGGGGGTTAAGGCCGAGCAGTACTTC. It translates to CASSQQGVKAEQYF.

CDR3 sequence reads: CATSHGTANTEAFF. In DNA, the CDR3 is TGTGCCACCTCACACGGGACAGCGAACACTGAAGCTTTCTTT. The rearrangement links TRBV6-1 to TRBJ1-1; TRBD1 aligns across 7 bases. Looked up from germline, CDR1 is MNHNS and CDR2 is SASEGT. The CDR3 contains 14 residues. V gave up 10 bases and J gave up 1 base; unmatched junction bases: 9.

The rearrangement uses TRBV5-4 and TRBJ2-2, with D hard to call. This CDR3 has 15 residues. V was trimmed by 4 bases and J by 7 bases, leaving 17 bases between them. The germline CDR1 and CDR2 sequences are SGHNT and YYREEE (reference sequence). CDR3 sequence: CASSHALSSGGELFF. The DNA for the CDR3 is TGTGCCAGCAGCCATGCACTTTCTAGTGGCGGGGAGCTGTTTTTT.

The rearrangement uses TRBV5-1 and TRBJ2-1, with 14 bases lining up with TRBD2. V dropped 4 bases and J dropped 12; count of bases not matched to a gene: 12. The germline V gene has CDR1 SGHRS and CDR2 YFSETQ. The CDR3 contains 16 residues. CDR3 amino acids: CASSERTSGGIGGQFF. CDR3 DNA sequence: TGCGCCAGCAGCGAACGGACTAGCGGGGGGATAGGCGGGCAGTTCTTC. Looking up the rest from reference TRBV5-1 and TRBJ2-1 gives the full variable domain: KAGVTQTPRYLIKTRGQQVTLSCSPISGHRSVSWYQQTPGQGLQFLFEYFSETQRNKGNFPGRFSGRQFSNSRSEMNVSTLELGDSALYLCASSERTSGGIGGQFFGPGTRLTVL.

The gene calls are TRBV28 and TRBJ2-5, with 13 bases aligning to TRBD2. The CDR3 runs 16 residues. Trimming at V came to 3 bases and at J to 5 bases, leaving 6 bases not matched to a gene. The germline gives CDR1 MDHEN, CDR2 SYDVKM. CDR3 protein: CASSFGLAGEGETQYF. In DNA, the CDR3 is TGTGCCAGCAGTTTTGGACTAGCGGGAGAGGGGGAGACCCAGTACTTC.

V is TRBV28 and J is TRBJ2-7, with D perhaps matching TRBD2 (7 bases). This CDR3 is built from 14 residues. Trimming cost V 7 bases and J 3 bases, with 16 bases left between them. Germline V gives CDR1 MDHEN, CDR2 SYDVKM. In nucleotides, the CDR3 is TGTGCCAGCACCTTAACGGGGGGCGGCTACGAGCAGTACTTC. Its translation: CASTLTGGGYEQYF. The variable domain in full, with the rest retrieved from reference TRBV28 and TRBJ2-7, is DVKVTQSSRYLVKRTGEKVFLECVQDMDHENMFWYRQDPGLGLRLIYFSYDVKMKEKGDIPEGYSVSREKKERFSLILESASTNQTSMYLCASTLTGGGYEQYFGPGTRLTVT.

The rearrangement uses TRBV5-8 and TRBJ2-2; possible D gene TRBD1, 6 bases. With 3 bases removed from V and 5 bases from J, the gap between germline ends came to 14 bases. Germline assignment: CDR1 SGHTS and CDR2 YDEGEE. The CDR3 runs to 15 residues. The CDR3 is CASSSNRVVTGELFF. CDR3 bases: TGTGCCAGCAGCTCGAACAGGGTTGTAACCGGGGAGCTGTTTTTT. Variable domain in full (rest from reference TRBV5-8 and TRBJ2-2): EAGVTQSPTHLIKTRGQQATLRCSPISGHTSVYWYQQALGLGLQFLLWYDEGEERNRGNFPPRFSGRQFPNYSSELNVNALELEDSALYLCASSSNRVVTGELFFGEGSRLTVL.

The rearrangement links TRBV4-2 to TRBJ1-2; D might be TRBD1 (6 bases). There are 17 residues in the CDR3. CDR1 and CDR2 from the germline V gene are LGHNA and YNFKEQ. V lost 0 bases and J lost 2, with 16 bases in between. Here the CDR3 reads CASSQDPLGGANYGYTF. The CDR3 region has the DNA TGTGCCAGCAGCCAAGACCCCCTAGGGGGGGCGAACTATGGCTACACCTTC.

V gene TRBV30 combines with J gene TRBJ2-7; 11 bases agree with TRBD2. The germline CDR1 and CDR2 sequences are GTSNPN and SVGIG (reference sequence). The CDR3 runs to 17 residues. Unmatched junction bases numbered 14, after V lost 4 bases and J lost 3 bases. The CDR3 nucleotides are TGTGCCTGGATTAACCCAACCACTAGCGGGAGAGTCTACGAGCAGTACTTC. It codes for CAWINPTTSGRVYEQYF.

The chain links TRBV5-1 to TRBJ1-1; TRBD1 aligns across 7 bases. From germline, CDR1 is SGHRS and CDR2 YFSETQ. V shed 3 bases and J 0 bases; nucleotides not matched to a gene: 2. CDR3 length: 14 amino acids. For the CDR3, the DNA is TGCGCCAGCAGCTGGGACAGTTTGAACACTGAAGCTTTCTTT. This encodes CASSWDSLNTEAFF.

V is TRBV25-1 and J is TRBJ2-3; D is undetermined. Germline lookup yields CDR1 MGHDK and CDR2 SYGVNS. The V end lost 5 bases, the J end lost 0 bases, and 15 bases lay between the germline ends. The CDR3 covers 16 residues. The CDR3 nucleotides read TGTGCCAGCAGTCCCTCCCTGCGCACTAGCACAGATACGCAGTATTTT. This codes for CASSPSLRTSTDTQYF.

The chain combines TRBV28 with TRBJ2-7, with 9 bases that match TRBD1. The CDR3 extends over 14 amino acids. The germline V gene has CDR1 MDHEN and CDR2 SYDVKM. After removal of 6 bases from V and 2 bases from J, the junction contained 5 bases not matched to a gene. The CDR3 DNA reads TGTGCCAGCAGCCGGACAGGGGACACCTACGAGCAGTACTTC. Amino acids: CASSRTGDTYEQYF.

A single count supports this clone. The chain carries TRBV7-9 and TRBJ1-1; D may be TRBD1 (6 bases). In germline, CDR1 is SEHNR, CDR2 FQNEAQ (reference sequence). The CDR3 has 13 residues. Between the trimmed V and J ends, which lost 6 bases and 3 bases, there was a span of 11 bases. The CDR3 protein is CASRQTGDTEAFF. Written as DNA, the CDR3 is TGTGCCAGCAGACAGACAGGCGACACTGAAGCTTTCTTT.

DNA for the CDR3: TGTGCCAGCACGGGGACAGGGCGGTACGAGCAGTACTTC. Its protein is CASTGTGRYEQYF. The chain recombines TRBV6-5 with TRBJ2-7; 9 bases map to TRBD1. V shed 7 bases and J 4 bases; nucleotides not matched to a gene: 5. This CDR3 is built from 13 residues. Germline assignment: CDR1 MNHEY and CDR2 SVGAGI.

The rearrangement links TRBV6-1 to TRBJ2-7; tentative D call: TRBD1 (6 bases). The CDR3 contains 15 residues. Germline CDR1 reads MNHNS; CDR2 reads SASEGT. V was trimmed by 6 bases and J by 4 bases, leaving 19 bases between them. The CDR3 reads CASRASQTGVYEQYF. The CDR3 DNA follows: TGTGCCAGCAGGGCTTCTCAGACAGGAGTTTACGAGCAGTACTTC.

This clone was seen only once. This chain links TRBV28 with TRBJ2-1, with TRBD2 matching 8 bases. The junction had 5 bases not matched to a gene; V was cut back by 7 bases and J by 6 bases. This CDR3 has 13 amino acids. Looked up from germline, CDR1 is MDHEN and CDR2 is SYDVKM. This CDR3 is CASTVSGGNEQFF. CDR3 sequence (DNA): TGTGCCAGCACTGTGAGCGGGGGCAATGAGCAGTTCTTC.

The chain employs TRBV5-6 and TRBJ1-3; 8 bases fit TRBD1. V lost 3 bases and J lost 10; bases outside the gene matches: 6. Germline loops: CDR1 SGHDT, CDR2 YYEEEE. CDR3 length: 13 amino acids. As DNA, the CDR3 is TGTGCCAGCAGCTCACGGACAGGGAAAACCATATATTTT. This codes for CASSSRTGKTIYF.

The V gene is TRBV25-1, the J gene TRBJ2-5; 10 bases match TRBD1. The germline V gene has CDR1 MGHDK and CDR2 SYGVNS. The CDR3 sequence is 15 residues long. J lost 4 bases, V lost 4 bases, and 6 bases had no gene match. The chain's CDR3 is CASSGDRGPRETQYF. Here the CDR3 DNA reads TGTGCCAGCAGTGGAGACAGGGGGCCGCGAGAGACCCAGTACTTC.

This clone came up once. This chain links TRBV6-6 with TRBJ2-1; TRBD1 matches at 8 bases. CDR1 and CDR2 (germline): MNHNY, SVGAGI (reference sequence). Trimming at V came to 5 bases and at J to 7 bases, leaving 10 bases not matched to a gene. This CDR3 has 15 amino acids. In nucleotides, the CDR3 is TGTGCCAGCAGTGGACAGGGCTCATACGTGAATGAGCAGTTCTTC. As protein: CASSGQGSYVNEQFF.

The chain recombines TRBV6-5 with TRBJ1-5, with TRBD1 as a possible D gene (6 bases). The CDR3 has 16 residues. The V gene lost 0 bases and the J gene lost 5 bases, with 14 bases spanning the gap. Germline loops: CDR1 MNHEY, CDR2 SVGAGI. CDR3 sequence reads: CASSYSGGAPDQPQHF. The CDR3 DNA reads as TGTGCCAGCAGTTACTCTGGGGGGGCGCCCGATCAGCCCCAGCATTTT.

V and J are TRBV7-2 and TRBJ1-2, with 7 bases lining up with TRBD1. Unmatched junction bases numbered 4, after V lost 5 bases and J lost 7 bases. The CDR3 is 12 amino acids. Germline V gives CDR1 SGHTA, CDR2 FQGNSA. CDR3 coding DNA: TGTGCCAGCAGCCCAGACAGGGTTGGCTACACCTTC. Its protein is CASSPDRVGYTF.

The chain uses TRBV28 and TRBJ2-7, with TRBD2 matching over 7 bases. This CDR3 is built from 15 residues. V shed 4 bases, J shed 0 bases, and the junction held 6 bases outside the gene matches. CDR1 MDHEN and CDR2 SYDVKM come from the germline V gene. The CDR3: CASSSLGGSSYEQYF. CDR3 coding DNA: TGTGCCAGCAGTTCCTTGGGCGGGAGCTCCTACGAGCAGTACTTC.

This clone was picked up one time. The V call is TRBV5-1, the J call TRBJ1-1, with 10 bases identical to TRBD1. Germline V CDR1 and CDR2: SGHRS, YFSETQ. The CDR3 length is 16 residues. J gave up 0 bases and V 4 bases, and 6 bases lay outside the gene matches. The CDR3 is CASSIGQGEMNTEAFF. CDR3 sequence (DNA): TGCGCCAGCAGCATCGGACAGGGGGAGATGAACACTGAAGCTTTCTTT.

V and J are TRBV5-3 and TRBJ1-5; D is unclear. TRBV5-3 is an ORF; its function is uncertain. Trimming stripped 0 bases from V and 0 bases from J, with 10 bases between. The CDR3 sequence is 16 residues long. The CDR3 loop is CARSLDRSHSNQPQHF. The CDR3 nucleotides read TGTGCCAGAAGCTTGGACAGATCCCATAGCAATCAGCCCCAGCATTTT.